What follows are 24 T cell receptor beta chains derived from one specimen sequenced in a study of CD8 T cells in Susac syndrome. When the RNA was reverse transcribed, random hexamers were used with an input of roughly 0.5 to 1 ug. TCRdb fed the immunoSEQ multiplex PCR reads into MiXCR, producing one record per CDR3 protein. The data contain about 240,000 distinct CDR3 sequences, roughly 95% of them singletons. Source material: CD4+ T cells from PBMCs. These receptors came from a human donor with Susac syndrome.

The chain couples TRBV20-1 to TRBJ2-2; D uncertain. Trimming cost V 4 bases and J 4 bases, with 7 bases left between them. Germline V gives CDR1 DFQATT, CDR2 SNEGSKA (reference sequence). This CDR3 comprises 12 residues. The CDR3 loop is CSANSGTGELFF. DNA of the CDR3: TGCAGTGCTAACAGTGGCACCGGGGAGCTGTTTTTT.

The chain couples TRBV30 to TRBJ2-4, with D tentatively TRBD1 or TRBD2 (5 bases each). CDR3 size: 16 residues. Trimming stripped 0 bases from V and 9 bases from J, with 21 bases between. Germline V gene sequence: CDR1 GTSNPN, CDR2 SVGIG (reference sequence). CDR3 loop: CAWSVRGAGFGGIQYF. CDR3 DNA sequence: TGTGCCTGGAGTGTACGGGGTGCGGGCTTTGGGGGCATTCAGTACTTC.

This clonotype was seen once. The chain uses TRBV4-1 and TRBJ1-5, with a weak D call TRBD1 (6 bases). Deletions cut 1 base from V and 6 bases from J, with 19 bases between. Germline CDR1 MGHRA, CDR2 YSYEKL. The length of the CDR3 is 17 residues. The CDR3 loop is CASSQGPQGSLGQPQHF. CDR3 DNA: TGCGCCAGCAGCCAAGGACCTCAGGGGTCCTTGGGTCAGCCCCAGCATTTT.

CDR3 sequence reads: CASSSLRSNKDAYYGYTF. DNA of the CDR3: TGTGCCAGCAGTTCGCTACGATCGAACAAGGACGCATACTATGGCTACACCTTC. The chain has TRBV27 and TRBJ1-2; no reliable D call. V was clipped by 4 bases and J by 3 bases, with 24 bases between them. The CDR3 runs to 18 residues. Looked up from germline, CDR1 is MNHEY and CDR2 is SMNVEV (reference sequence).

V is TRBV14 and J is TRBJ2-1; 8 bases match TRBD1. This CDR3 is built from 16 residues. Unmatched junction bases numbered 6, after V lost 1 base and J lost 4 bases. Germline V gene lookup returns CDR1 SGHDN and CDR2 FVKESK. The chain's CDR3 is CASSQGWGQEYNEQFF. Here the CDR3 DNA reads TGTGCCAGCAGCCAAGGCTGGGGACAGGAATACAATGAGCAGTTCTTC.

The chain has TRBV6-5 and TRBJ2-3; 10 bases line up with TRBD2. The CDR3 contains 17 residues. Losses at the gene ends were 4 bases for V and 9 bases for J; bases not matched to a gene: 16. Germline V gene lookup returns CDR1 MNHEY and CDR2 SVGAGI. CDR3 region: CASSSVRVLAGINTQYF. For the CDR3, the DNA is TGTGCCAGCAGTTCCGTTCGGGTACTAGCGGGGATTAACACGCAGTATTTT.

This sequence joins TRBV12-3 or TRBV12-4 and TRBJ2-7; the D gene is possibly TRBD1 (5 bases). The CDR3 is made up of 14 amino acids. Between the trimmed V and J ends, which lost 3 bases and 5 bases, there was a span of 14 bases. The CDR3 sequence: CASSLVAGKNEQYF. Written as DNA, the CDR3 is TGTGCCAGCAGTTTGGTCGCAGGGAAAAACGAGCAGTACTTC.

The chain carries TRBV20-1 and TRBJ2-7; D unclear. Germline CDR1 reads DFQATT; CDR2 reads SNEGSKA (reference sequence). The V gene lost 4 bases and the J gene lost 4 bases, with 11 bases spanning the gap. The CDR3 is made up of 12 amino acids. CDR3 loop: CSAKGPRYEQYF. For the CDR3, the DNA is TGCAGTGCTAAAGGGCCGAGGTACGAGCAGTACTTC.

CDR3 residues: CAWSVRGAETQYF. The CDR3 bases are TGTGCCTGGAGTGTACGTGGGGCCGAGACCCAGTACTTC. This chain connects TRBV30 to TRBJ2-5, with a weak D call TRBD1 (5 bases). This CDR3 has 13 amino acids. Per germline, CDR1 GTSNPN and CDR2 SVGIG (reference sequence). Trimming removed 0 bases at V and 5 bases at J, with 10 bases between.

The gene calls are TRBV29-1 and TRBJ2-5; a weak D match, TRBD2 (6 bases). Trimming removed 3 bases at V and 4 bases at J, with 9 bases between. Germline V gene lookup returns CDR1 SQVTM and CDR2 ANQGSEA. The CDR3 covers 12 residues. As DNA, the CDR3 is TGCAGCGTTGATTTAGCGGCAGAGACCCAGTACTTC. It translates to CSVDLAAETQYF.

CDR3 DNA sequence: TGTGCCAGCACCAAAAACACGGGAGGTGCTGAAGCTTTCTTT. It specifies CASTKNTGGAEAFF. The V call is TRBV7-3, the J call TRBJ1-1; D is unclear. Per the germline V gene, CDR1 is SGHTA and CDR2 is FQGTGA. Trimming left V 7 bases short and J 6 bases short, with 18 bases between. The CDR3 runs 14 residues.

This sequence joins TRBV20-1 and TRBJ2-3; D might be TRBD2 (7 bases). This CDR3 region has 14 residues. The V gene lost 0 bases and the J gene lost 3 bases, with 10 bases spanning the gap. The germline gives CDR1 DFQATT, CDR2 SNEGSKA (reference sequence). The CDR3: CSARDRGGTDTQYF. The CDR3 DNA is TGCAGTGCTAGAGACAGGGGAGGGACAGATACGCAGTATTTT.

V and J are TRBV2 and TRBJ2-7; 8 bases are shared with TRBD2. Trimming took 5 bases from V and 2 from J; bases not matched to a gene: 8. CDR1 and CDR2 from the germline V gene are SNHLY and FYNNEI. The CDR3 extends over 15 amino acids. The CDR3 region is CASSTPSGPTYEQYF. The CDR3 DNA follows: TGTGCCAGCAGTACTCCTAGCGGGCCTACCTACGAGCAGTACTTC.

The chain is built from TRBV20-1 and TRBJ1-2, with 8 bases matching TRBD1. After removal of 6 bases from V and 6 bases from J, the junction contained 18 bases not matched to a gene. Germline-derived CDR1 and CDR2 are DFQATT and SNEGSKA (reference sequence). The CDR3 is made up of 16 amino acids. The CDR3 DNA reads as TGCAGTGCAAGACCTCCTCGGACAGGGAAGGGGGATGGCTACACCTTC. Protein product: CSARPPRTGKGDGYTF.

The rearrangement joins TRBV28 to TRBJ1-2; TRBD1 aligns across 8 bases. This CDR3 has 16 residues. The V gene end was trimmed by 9 bases and the J gene end by 0 bases; junction bases not matched to a gene: 12. The germline V gene has CDR1 MDHEN and CDR2 SYDVKM. The CDR3 DNA follows: TGTGCCAGTGAGATCGGGACAGGCGCTTCTAACTATGGCTACACCTTC. It encodes CASEIGTGASNYGYTF.

This CDR3 is CSAPRGTGGETQYF. In nucleotides, the CDR3 is TGCAGCGCTCCGCGGGGGACAGGGGGCGAGACCCAGTACTTC. J is TRBJ2-5 and V is TRBV29-1, with TRBD1 matching 12 bases. Germline loops: CDR1 SQVTM, CDR2 ANQGSEA. V shed 7 bases and J 5 bases; nucleotides not matched to a gene: 8. This CDR3 contains 14 residues.

The chain couples TRBV29-1 to TRBJ2-5; D is undetermined. In germline, CDR1 is SQVTM, CDR2 ANQGSEA. The CDR3 is 13 amino acids. V was shortened by 4 bases and J by 5 bases, with 14 bases between the two germline ends. This chain's CDR3 is CSVGLRSGETQYF. The CDR3 coding sequence is TGCAGCGTTGGACTCAGGAGTGGGGAGACCCAGTACTTC.

This chain joins TRBV20-1 and TRBJ2-5; no reliable D call. The CDR3 has 10 amino acids. Germline CDR1 reads DFQATT; CDR2 reads SNEGSKA (reference sequence). Trimming took off 3 bases at V and 5 bases at J, with 4 bases between the two ends. CDR3 sequence (DNA): TGCAGTGCTAGGGCGGAGACCCAGTACTTC. Encoded protein: CSARAETQYF.

The chain uses TRBV11-1 and TRBJ2-3; TRBD1 might be the D (6 bases). With 4 bases removed from V and 3 bases from J, the gap between germline ends came to 8 bases. The V gene's germline CDR1 is SGHAT and CDR2 FQDESV (reference sequence). CDR3 length equals 13 residues. CDR3 coding DNA: TGTGCCAGCAGCTACGGGACAACAGATACGCAGTATTTT. Protein product: CASSYGTTDTQYF.

The chain employs TRBV2 and TRBJ2-5; D may correspond to TRBD1 or TRBD2 (6 bases each). CDR3 length: 13 residues. V lost 9 bases to trimming and J lost 5 bases, with 16 bases between them. Germline CDR1 SNHLY, CDR2 FYNNEI. The CDR3 DNA reads as TGTGCCAGTTACAGGGCCCGGGGGGAGACCCAGTACTTC. This encodes CASYRARGETQYF.

The CDR3 region is CSVEEGTSGTGELFF. CDR3 nucleotides: TGCAGCGTTGAAGAGGGGACTAGCGGCACCGGGGAGCTGTTTTTT. V usage is TRBV29-1 and J usage is TRBJ2-2, with 11 nucleotides matching TRBD2. After removal of 0 bases from V and 4 bases from J, the junction contained 1 base not matched to a gene. CDR3 size: 15 residues. From germline, CDR1 is SQVTM and CDR2 ANQGSEA.

The chain couples TRBV7-9 to TRBJ2-1; TRBD1 might be the D (5 bases). The germline CDR1 and CDR2 sequences are SEHNR and FQNEAQ (reference sequence). V shed 1 base and J shed 7 bases, with 14 bases lying between them. This CDR3 is built from 15 residues. This CDR3 is CASSLEPRERNEQFF. CDR3 sequence (DNA): TGTGCCAGCAGCTTAGAGCCCAGGGAAAGAAATGAGCAGTTCTTC.

This chain connects TRBV11-2 to TRBJ2-2, with TRBD2 identical over 7 bases. CDR3 length equals 15 residues. The V and J ends lost 5 bases and 4 bases, in that order; junction bases with no gene match: 7. Per germline, CDR1 SGHAT and CDR2 FQNNGV. The CDR3: CASSLSGPPTGELFF. CDR3 DNA: TGTGCCAGCAGCCTTAGCGGGCCTCCCACCGGGGAGCTGTTTTTT.

The chain couples TRBV10-1 to TRBJ2-5, with 8 bases matching TRBD2. Germline CDR1 is WNHNN and CDR2 is SYGVQD (reference sequence). This CDR3 has 13 residues. V shed 2 bases, J shed 7 bases, and the junction held 3 bases outside the gene matches. The CDR3 is CASSEASGGTQYF. The CDR3 DNA reads as TGCGCCAGCAGTGAGGCCAGCGGGGGGACCCAGTACTTC.